Detailed here is one T cell receptor (beta chain). There are 15 residues in the CDR3. CDR1 SGHRS and CDR2 YFSETQ come from the germline V gene. J lost 2 bases, V lost 4 bases, and 4 bases had no gene match. This sample was included in a study of blood T cell repertoires in COVID-19. Assay used: immunoSEQ multiplex PCR; TCRdb lists only in-frame clones, some missing. This table has roughly 49,000 clones, roughly 80% appearing once. The TCR comes from a middle-aged man with active COVID-19. The specimen was peripheral blood. This chain joins TRBV5-1 and TRBJ1-3; 9 bases are a match to TRBD1. The DNA of the CDR3 is TGCGCCAGCAGCCCGGACAGGGGAACTGGAAACACCATATATTTT. Its protein is CASSPDRGTGNTIYF.